This T cell receptor (beta chain) is from a study of T cells in Graves' hyperthyroidism and ophthalmopathy. Broader study findings: Ophthalmopathy was told apart from stable hyperthyroidism by a 13 V-J model.

RNA transcripts were the template for amplifying TCR beta CDR3 regions. The primer set for the first-round RT-PCR of the TCR CDR3 was HTBI. TCRdb reanalysed the multiplex PCR reads using MiXCR and keeps one entry per CDR3 protein. The table includes about 350,000 distinct CDR3 sequences, about 20% detected once. This clonotype was detected only a few times. Its antigen remains unknown. Out of over 9 ml of fresh peripheral blood came the PBMCs. The CDR3 runs to 17 residues. V was cut by 0 bases and J by 1 base, with 13 bases left in between. Germline V CDR1 and CDR2: SGDLS, YYNGEE. Sequenced input: blood. J is TRBJ2-2 and V is TRBV9; D is possibly TRBD2 (5 bases). The receptor was isolated from a woman aged 18-30 years with Graves' hyperthyroidism. The CDR3 spells CASSVEDSRWNTGELFF. DNA of the CDR3: TGTGCCAGCAGCGTAGAGGACTCGAGGTGGAACACCGGGGAGCTGTTTTTT.